Listed here are 25 T cell receptor beta chains from one sample, sequenced in a study of blood T cell repertoires in COVID-19 (TCRdb year 2020). Libraries were made using the immunoSEQ multiplex PCR assay. As stored in TCRdb, this immuneACCESS dataset retains in-frame rearrangements with V and J assigned. A fraction of the clones does not appear; measured against another copy, unresolved V genes explain less than half of the discrepancy, and the remainder lacks a known reason. Counted in this sample were 150,000 or so clones; about nine tenths of them appeared once. The ten largest account for around 4.5% of the sample. Sequenced sample: PBMCs or T cells enriched from blood (not recorded which). These receptors all come from a man in his forties or fifties who had recovered from COVID-19.

J is TRBJ1-1 and V is TRBV9; perhaps TRBD1 as D (5 bases). From germline, CDR1 is SGDLS and CDR2 YYNGEE. The V end lost 0 bases, the J end lost 5 bases, and 11 bases lay between the germline ends. CDR3 length: 14 residues. In DNA, the CDR3 is TGTGCCAGCAGCGTAGGCTCCCAGGGAACTGAAGCTTTCTTT. This gives the protein CASSVGSQGTEAFF.

V usage is TRBV28 and J usage is TRBJ2-3; 10 bases line up with TRBD2. Trimming removed 4 bases from V and 5 bases from J; junction bases left unmatched: 3. There are 14 residues in the CDR3. Germline CDR1 is MDHEN and CDR2 is SYDVKM. In nucleotides, the CDR3 is TGTGCCAGCAGTTCAAGGACTAGCGGAGATACGCAGTATTTT. This encodes CASSSRTSGDTQYF.

The CDR3 sequence: CASSLSRLAGVADTQYF. CDR3 DNA sequence: TGTGCCAGCAGTTTATCCCGACTAGCGGGGGTGGCAGATACGCAGTATTTT. The chain joins TRBV28 to TRBJ2-3; 12 bases align to TRBD2. V was pared by 1 base and J by 4 bases, with 6 bases of the junction left unmatched. The CDR3 contains 17 residues. Germline loops: CDR1 MDHEN, CDR2 SYDVKM.

The chain links TRBV28 to TRBJ2-7; tentatively, D is TRBD2 (6 bases). From germline, CDR1 is MDHEN and CDR2 SYDVKM. Trimming removed 2 bases at V and 2 bases at J, with 10 bases between. The CDR3 extends over 14 amino acids. CDR3 loop: CASSLLEGTYEQYF. CDR3 in DNA: TGTGCCAGCAGTTTACTGGAGGGGACCTACGAGCAGTACTTC.

This chain joins TRBV7-2 and TRBJ1-1; D unclear. V was clipped by 5 bases and J by 5 bases, with 15 bases between them. The CDR3 consists of 14 residues. CDR1 is SGHTA and CDR2 is FQGNSA in the germline V gene. CDR3 residues: CASSPLVARTEAFF. In nucleotides, the CDR3 is TGTGCCAGCAGCCCACTTGTTGCGAGGACTGAAGCTTTCTTT.

CDR3: CASSKARNRDRGGYEQYF. CDR3 nucleotide sequence: TGTGCCAGCAGCAAAGCGCGGAACAGGGACAGGGGTGGGTACGAGCAGTACTTC. The chain couples TRBV21-1 to TRBJ2-7; the table's D gene call, TRBD1, was not cross checked with the DNA. TRBV21-1 represents a pseudogene. The CDR3 is 18 amino acids.

The CDR3 region has the DNA TGTGCAAGTCGCTTGGCCCCAGGGCCAACTAATGAAAAACTGTTTTTT. Translated, it gives CASRLAPGPTNEKLFF. The chain has TRBV12-2 and TRBJ1-4; TRBD1, the table's D call, lacks a check against the DNA. TRBV12-2 is classified as a pseudogene. The CDR3 covers 16 residues.

This sequence joins TRBV6-5 and TRBJ2-5; 8 positions agree with TRBD2. Germline lookup yields CDR1 MNHEY and CDR2 SVGAGI. The CDR3 is made up of 13 amino acids. Trimming cost V 6 bases and J 9 bases; bases outside gene matches: 9. The CDR3 sequence: CASRPGGARAQYF. In DNA form, the CDR3 reads TGTGCCAGCAGGCCCGGGGGGGCCAGGGCCCAGTACTTC.

The chain employs TRBV7-2 and TRBJ2-1; TRBD2 aligns across 13 bases. The CDR3 is made up of 15 amino acids. Per the germline V gene, CDR1 is SGHTA and CDR2 is FQGNSA. V shed 7 bases and J 8 bases; nucleotides not matched to a gene: 8. For the CDR3, the DNA is TGTGCCAGCAAAATCACTAGCGGGGGGGCCCATGAGCAGTTCTTC. It translates to CASKITSGGAHEQFF.

The genes are TRBV24-1 and TRBJ2-1, with TRBD2 matching over 10 bases. Germline V CDR1 and CDR2: KGHDR, SFDVKD. J gave up 7 bases and V 1 base, and 6 bases lay outside the gene matches. This CDR3 spans 16 amino acids. In DNA, the CDR3 is TGTGCCACCAGTGATTTAGGGCTAGCGGGAGTGAATGAGCAGTTCTTC. It yields the protein CATSDLGLAGVNEQFF.

The chain employs TRBV5-1 and TRBJ1-1; D uncertain. The V gene's germline CDR1 is SGHRS and CDR2 YFSETQ. V dropped 1 base and J dropped 0 bases, with 10 bases sitting between them. This CDR3 has 15 residues. In nucleotides, the CDR3 is TGCGCCAGCAGCTTGACCGAGAGGCTGAACACTGAAGCTTTCTTT. This encodes CASSLTERLNTEAFF. The whole variable domain, filled in from reference TRBV5-1 and TRBJ1-1, reads KAGVTQTPRYLIKTRGQQVTLSCSPISGHRSVSWYQQTPGQGLQFLFEYFSETQRNKGNFPGRFSGRQFSNSRSEMNVSTLELGDSALYLCASSLTERLNTEAFFGQGTRLTVV.

The V gene is TRBV7-8, the J gene TRBJ1-1, with D tentatively TRBD1 (5 bases). The germline V and J ends were trimmed by 3 bases and 7 bases, with 6 bases remaining between them. The CDR3 loop spans 11 amino acids. CDR1 and CDR2 (germline): SGHVS, FQNEAQ. This CDR3 reads CASSLTDEAFF. The CDR3 DNA sequence: TGTGCCAGCAGCTTGACAGATGAAGCTTTCTTT.

This clone has a single count. The chain couples TRBV28 to TRBJ1-2, with TRBD1 identical over 7 bases. This CDR3 comprises 15 residues. The V gene's germline CDR1 is MDHEN and CDR2 SYDVKM. The V and J ends lost 8 bases and 6 bases, in that order; junction bases with no gene match: 15. The CDR3 here is CASRSPRQGRNGYTF. For the CDR3, the DNA is TGTGCCAGCCGATCCCCTAGACAGGGAAGGAATGGCTACACCTTC.

The chain employs TRBV28 and TRBJ2-7, with 8 positions matching TRBD1. The CDR3 length is 12 residues. After removal of 5 bases from V and 6 bases from J, the junction contained 3 bases not matched to a gene. Germline loops: CDR1 MDHEN, CDR2 SYDVKM. This chain's CDR3 is CASSQQGGEQYF. The CDR3 nucleotides read TGTGCCAGCAGTCAACAGGGGGGCGAGCAGTACTTC.

The chain uses TRBV30 and TRBJ2-5; 10 bases match TRBD1. Germline CDR1 and CDR2: GTSNPN and SVGIG (reference sequence). The CDR3 is 14 residues long. Trimming took 5 bases from V and 5 from J; bases not matched to a gene: 8. The CDR3 region is CAWGDRGHEETQYF. CDR3 nucleotides: TGTGCCTGGGGAGACAGGGGGCATGAGGAGACCCAGTACTTC.

The chain combines TRBV28 with TRBJ1-3; TRBD1 matches 9 bases. This CDR3 is built from 14 residues. The junction had 3 bases not matched to a gene; V was cut back by 2 bases and J by 7 bases. Germline CDR1 MDHEN, CDR2 SYDVKM. The CDR3 reads CASSLPTGGNTIYF. The CDR3 bases are TGTGCCAGCAGTTTACCGACAGGGGGGAACACCATATATTTT.

This sequence joins TRBV10-2 and TRBJ1-6; D is unclear. V dropped 0 bases and J dropped 8 bases, with 8 bases sitting between them. Per germline, CDR1 WSHSY and CDR2 SAAADI. CDR3 size: 14 residues. The CDR3 here is CASSESNSYSPLHF. DNA of the CDR3: TGCGCCAGCAGTGAGTCGAACAGCTATTCACCCCTCCACTTT.

V gene TRBV9 combines with J gene TRBJ1-3; D is perhaps TRBD1 (6 bases). Germline CDR1 reads SGDLS; CDR2 reads YYNGEE. The CDR3 length is 14 residues. V shed 0 bases and J shed 4 bases, with 8 bases lying between them. CDR3 region: CASSVGDIGNTIYF. The CDR3 coding sequence is TGTGCCAGCAGCGTAGGGGACATAGGAAACACCATATATTTT.

The DNA of the CDR3 is TGTGCCAGCAGTTACTCGGGGGGAAACTATGGCTACACCTTC. Encoded protein: CASSYSGGNYGYTF. The V call is TRBV6-2 or TRBV6-3, the J call TRBJ1-2, with a possible D match to TRBD1 (5 bases). Germline loops: CDR1 MNHEY, CDR2 SVGEGT. Trimming left V 0 bases short and J 2 bases short, with 7 bases between. The CDR3 has 14 amino acids.

The sample holds a few counts of this clone. The chain links TRBV6-2 or TRBV6-3 to TRBJ2-2; weak D call: TRBD2 (5 bases). V lost 2 bases and J lost 1, with 8 bases in between. The CDR3 runs 15 residues. The V gene's germline CDR1 is MNHEY and CDR2 SVGEGT. CDR3 sequence (DNA): TGTGCCAGCAGTTACGATCGGGGGAACACCGGGGAGCTGTTTTTT. Its translation: CASSYDRGNTGELFF.

The chain recombines TRBV6-5 with TRBJ2-5; TRBD2 matches 10 bases. Germline V CDR1 and CDR2: MNHEY, SVGAGI. This CDR3 spans 14 amino acids. Trimming took 6 bases from V and 4 from J; bases not matched to a gene: 5. CDR3 nucleotide sequence: TGTGCCAGCAGCAAGCGGGGGGGCTCAGAGACCCAGTACTTC. The encoded protein is CASSKRGGSETQYF.

V and J are TRBV24-1 and TRBJ2-2; D perhaps matches TRBD1 (6 bases). V lost 4 bases to trimming and J lost 5 bases, with 10 bases between them. The germline CDR1 and CDR2 sequences are KGHDR and SFDVKD. The CDR3 sequence is 14 residues long. CDR3 nucleotides: TGTGCCACCAGTGAGGGGGCCCTAACCGGGGAGCTGTTTTTT. Its translation is CATSEGALTGELFF.

In this sample, this clone turned up a few times. The chain uses TRBV11-2 and TRBJ1-1; a weak D match, TRBD1 (5 bases). CDR3 length: 14 amino acids. V was shortened by 2 bases and J by 4 bases, with 11 bases between the two germline ends. The V gene's germline CDR1 is SGHAT and CDR2 FQNNGV. In DNA, the CDR3 is TGTGCCAGCAGCTTAACGGCAGGGATCACTGAAGCTTTCTTT. The encoded protein is CASSLTAGITEAFF.

A single count supports this clone. The chain has TRBV3-1 (or the pseudogene TRBV3-2) and TRBJ2-3; 14 bases agree with TRBD2. The CDR3 loop spans 17 amino acids. After removal of 1 base from V and 6 bases from J, the junction contained 6 bases not matched to a gene. Germline loops: CDR1 LGHDT, CDR2 YNNKEL (reference sequence). The CDR3 coding sequence is TGTGCCAGCAGCCAAGGGACTAGCGGGGGGCCCAGGGATACGCAGTATTTT. The encoded protein is CASSQGTSGGPRDTQYF.

The chain joins TRBV19 to TRBJ1-2; D ambiguous. The germline V gene encodes CDR1 LNHDA and CDR2 SQIVND (reference sequence). This CDR3 contains 14 residues. V shed 7 bases and J shed 8 bases, with 20 bases lying between them. The CDR3 loop reads CASTLLGEDWGYTF. CDR3 bases: TGTGCCAGTACCCTCCTCGGGGAGGATTGGGGCTACACCTTC.